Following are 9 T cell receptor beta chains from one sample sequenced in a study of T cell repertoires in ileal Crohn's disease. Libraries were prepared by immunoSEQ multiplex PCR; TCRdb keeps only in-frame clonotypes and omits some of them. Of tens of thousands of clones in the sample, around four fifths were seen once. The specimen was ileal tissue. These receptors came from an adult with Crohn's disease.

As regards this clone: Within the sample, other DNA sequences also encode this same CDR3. The CDR3 DNA sequence: TGCGCCAGCAGCACCGACAGAACCGGGGAGCTGTTTTTT. Its protein product is CASSTDRTGELFF. The rearrangement joins TRBV5-1 to TRBJ2-2; TRBD1 might be the D (5 bases). The CDR3 is made up of 13 amino acids. V lost 4 bases and J 5 bases, leaving 9 bases between the germline ends. Germline V gives CDR1 SGHRS, CDR2 YFSETQ.

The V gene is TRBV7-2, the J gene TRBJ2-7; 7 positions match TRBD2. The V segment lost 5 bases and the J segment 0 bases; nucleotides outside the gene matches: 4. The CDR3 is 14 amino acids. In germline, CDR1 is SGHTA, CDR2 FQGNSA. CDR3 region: CASSPWTSSYEQYF. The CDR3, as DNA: TGTGCCAGCAGCCCATGGACTAGCTCCTACGAGCAGTACTTC.

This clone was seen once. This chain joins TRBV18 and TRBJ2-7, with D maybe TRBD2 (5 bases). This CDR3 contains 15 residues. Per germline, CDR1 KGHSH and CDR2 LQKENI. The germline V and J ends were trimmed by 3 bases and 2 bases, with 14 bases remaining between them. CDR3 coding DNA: TGTGCCAGCTCACCGCCGGGGAAGGTCGCCTACGAGCAGTACTTC. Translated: CASSPPGKVAYEQYF.

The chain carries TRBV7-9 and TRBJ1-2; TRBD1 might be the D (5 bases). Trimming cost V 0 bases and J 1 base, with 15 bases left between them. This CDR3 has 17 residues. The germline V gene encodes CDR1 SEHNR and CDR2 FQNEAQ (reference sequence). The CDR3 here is CASSLAGTGPFNYGYTF. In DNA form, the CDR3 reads TGTGCCAGCAGCTTAGCTGGAACAGGTCCTTTTAACTATGGCTACACCTTC.

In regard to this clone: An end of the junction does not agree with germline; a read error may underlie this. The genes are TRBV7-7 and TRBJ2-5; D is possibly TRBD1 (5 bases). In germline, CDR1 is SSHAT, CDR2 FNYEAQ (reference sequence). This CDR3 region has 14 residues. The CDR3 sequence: CASSSFGATETQYF. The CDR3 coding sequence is TGTGCTAGCAGTAGTTTTGGGGCTACAGAGACCCAGTACTTC. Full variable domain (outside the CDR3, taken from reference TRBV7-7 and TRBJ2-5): GAGVSQSPRYKVTKRGQDVTLRCDPISSHATLYWYQQALGQGPEFLTYFNYEAQPDKSGLPSDRFSAERPEGSISTLTIQRTEQRDSAMYRCASSSFGATETQYFGPGTRLLVL.

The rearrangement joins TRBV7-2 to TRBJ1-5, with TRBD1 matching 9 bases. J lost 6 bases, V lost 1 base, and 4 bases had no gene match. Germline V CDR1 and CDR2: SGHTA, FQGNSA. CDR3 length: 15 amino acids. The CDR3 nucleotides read TGTGCCAGCAGCTTAGAGGGACAGGGTCGTCAGCCCCAGCATTTT. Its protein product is CASSLEGQGRQPQHF.

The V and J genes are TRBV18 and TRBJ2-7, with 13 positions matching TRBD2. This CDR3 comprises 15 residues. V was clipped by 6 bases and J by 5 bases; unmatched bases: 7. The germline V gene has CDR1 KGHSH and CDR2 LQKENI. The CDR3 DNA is TGTGCCAGCTCCCCAACTAGCGGGAGGGCCGACGAGCAGTACTTC. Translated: CASSPTSGRADEQYF.

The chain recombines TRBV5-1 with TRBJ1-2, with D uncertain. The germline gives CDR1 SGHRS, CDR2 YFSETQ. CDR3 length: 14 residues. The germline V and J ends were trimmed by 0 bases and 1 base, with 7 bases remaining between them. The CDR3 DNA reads TGCGCCAGCAGCTTGGTAGGAGGTAACTATGGCTACACCTTC. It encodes CASSLVGGNYGYTF.

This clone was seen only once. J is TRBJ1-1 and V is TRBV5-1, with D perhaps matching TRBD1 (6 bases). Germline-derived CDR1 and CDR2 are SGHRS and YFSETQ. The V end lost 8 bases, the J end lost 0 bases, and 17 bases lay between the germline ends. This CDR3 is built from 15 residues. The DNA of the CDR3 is TGCGCCAGTAAGTCAGGGGCGTACGTGAACACTGAAGCTTTCTTT. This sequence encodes CASKSGAYVNTEAFF.